These T cell receptor beta chains were read from a single sample in a study of neurological immune-mediated disorders. TCRdb independently ran MiXCR on the 5' RACE reads; one entry per CDR3 protein. This table has about 36,000 distinct CDR3 sequences, around a tenth appearing once. Sample: PBMCs. The receptors stem from a woman in her 30s with HTLV-1-associated myelopathy (HAM/TSP). The CDR3 runs from the conserved cysteine through the conserved F or W. Fields, in order: V gene, J gene, clone size, D gene, CDR3 DNA, CDR3 protein. A D gene is named only where the DNA matches it firmly. Clone size is given as once, few, many or a size class.

TRBV5-1	TRBJ2-1	many	NA	TGCGCCAGCAGCTTGGCCCACAATGAGCAGTTCTTC	CASSLAHNEQFF
TRBV10-3	TRBJ1-3	many	NA	TGTGCCATCAGGGGGGGGGACCGACAACGCTCTGGAAACACCATATATTTT	CAIRGGDRQRSGNTIYF
TRBV12-3/TRBV12-4	TRBJ1-1	many	NA	TGTGCCAGCAGTTTAAGACGGCGCGGGACGTACCCGAAGAACACTGAAGCTTTCTTT	CASSLRRRGTYPKNTEAFF
TRBV20-1	TRBJ2-3	many	NA	TGCAGTGCTAGACCACTGGGGTTACCTAGCACAGATACGCAGTATTTT	CSARPLGLPSTDTQYF
TRBV5-1	TRBJ1-4	many	NA	TGCGCCAGCAGCCCCGGATGGGCAACTAATGAAAAACTGTTTTTT	CASSPGWATNEKLFF
TRBV6-5	TRBJ2-1	many	NA	TGTGCCAGCAGTTACTCCCCGGGGGAGCAGTTCTTC	CASSYSPGEQFF
TRBV20-1	TRBJ1-1	many	TRBD1	TGCAGTGCTAGATCCTATTGGCAGGGGGCTCTGAGCACTGAAGCTTTCTTT	CSARSYWQGALSTEAFF
TRBV4-2	TRBJ2-3	many	TRBD2	TGTGCCAGCAGCCCGGGACTAGCGGTCACAGATACGCAGTATTTT	CASSPGLAVTDTQYF
TRBV25-1	TRBJ2-3	once	NA	TGTGCCAGCAGTGAATCCCATACAGTAGCAGATACGCAGTATTTT	CASSESHTVADTQYF
TRBV19	TRBJ2-4	many	NA	TGTGCCAGTACCCTTGGTCGGTCCATGGGTGCCAAAAACATTCAGTACTTC	CASTLGRSMGAKNIQYF